The rows below give T cell receptor beta chains drawn from one sample of a study of technical replicates of blood from a handful of donors. TCRdb keeps only in-frame clones here, not all; method: immunoSEQ multiplex PCR. The sample carries 95,000 or so clones, 90% to 95% recorded once. The sequenced sample was T cells isolated from PBMCs. These receptors came from a human donor in good health. CDR3s include the opening cysteine and the closing phenylalanine or tryptophan. A D gene is named only where the DNA matches it firmly. Rows give clone size only sometimes, using once, few, many, or a class for an expanded clone.

j_gene	v_gene	d_gene	abundance	CDR3nt	CDR3aa
TRBJ2-1	TRBV4-3	TRBD1	.	TGCGCCAGCAGCCAAGATGGCAGGGGGTTTAATGAGCAGTTCTTC	CASSQDGRGFNEQFF
TRBJ1-1	TRBV19	.	.	TGTGCCAGTAGTACGGTGGGGCGCGGCACTGAAGCTTTCTTT	CASSTVGRGTEAFF
TRBJ2-1	TRBV7-8	TRBD2	.	TGTGCCAGCAGCTTAGGGGGACTAGCGGAGGATAACAATGAGCAGTTCTTC	CASSLGGLAEDNNEQFF
TRBJ1-2	TRBV25-1	.	.	TGTGCCAGCAGTGAATCGGGGGTTGGCTACACCTTC	CASSESGVGYTF
TRBJ2-7	TRBV27	TRBD1	.	TGTGCCAGCAGTTCCGGGACAGGGGGCTACGAGCAGTACTTC	CASSSGTGGYEQYF
TRBJ1-2	TRBV28	.	.	TGTGCCAGCAGTCAGGGGTATGGCTACACCTTC	CASSQGYGYTF
TRBJ2-2	TRBV7-2	.	.	TGTGCCAGCAGGTCCGGGACAACGAACACCGGGGAGCTGTTTTTT	CASRSGTTNTGELFF
TRBJ1-5	TRBV2	TRBD1	.	TGTGCCAGCAGCGGGGACAGTGGCAGCAATCAGCCCCAGCATTTT	CASSGDSGSNQPQHF
TRBJ2-5	TRBV19	.	once	TGTGCCAGTAGTACGGAGACTAGAAATTACCAAGAGACCCAGTACTTC	CASSTETRNYQETQYF
TRBJ1-3	TRBV12-5	TRBD1	.	TGTGCTAGTGGCATGGGACAGGCGAGAAACACCATATATTTT	CASGMGQARNTIYF
TRBJ2-2	TRBV5-4	TRBD1	.	TGTGCCAGCAGCTTGTTCCCCCTTGAGGGGGCGCCCGGGGAGCTGTTTTTT	CASSLFPLEGAPGELFF
TRBJ2-1	TRBV18	.	.	TGTGCCAGCTCACCACCTACGAGGGCCCTCCACAATGAGCAGTTCTTC	CASSPPTRALHNEQFF
TRBJ2-5	TRBV25-1	TRBD2	.	TGTGCCAGCATGACGCGGGAGACGGAGACCCAGTACTTC	CASMTRETETQYF
TRBJ1-2	TRBV29-1	TRBD1	.	TGCAGCGCTCCGGGACAGAGCTATGGCTACACCTTC	CSAPGQSYGYTF
TRBJ2-7	TRBV4-1	TRBD2	.	TGCGCCAGCAGCCAAGGACTAGCGGGATACGAGCAGTACTTC	CASSQGLAGYEQYF
TRBJ2-7	TRBV29-1	.	.	TGCAGCGTTGCGGGGGAAGCGGGTGTCTACGAGCAGTACTTC	CSVAGEAGVYEQYF
TRBJ2-2	TRBV7-9	TRBD1	.	TGTGCCCGCTGGGACGGGACAGGAAACACCGGGGAGCTGTTTTTT	CARWDGTGNTGELFF
TRBJ1-1	TRBV19	.	.	TGTGCCAGTAGTTCAGTTTTCACTGAAGCTTTCTTT	CASSSVFTEAFF
TRBJ2-5	TRBV27	.	.	TGTGCCAGCAGTCCGACGAGATGGCAGGGTGTAGAGACCCAGTACTTC	CASSPTRWQGVETQYF
TRBJ2-7	TRBV19	.	.	TGTGCCAGTAGTCTCTCTTGGGGCAGGGCCTACGAGCAGTACTTC	CASSLSWGRAYEQYF
TRBJ2-7	TRBV11-2	.	.	TGTGCCAGCAGCTCTACAGATCTAATGAACTACGAGCAGTACTTC	CASSSTDLMNYEQYF
TRBJ2-1	TRBV7-2	TRBD1	.	TGTGCCAGCAGCTTATGGTACAGGGGGCAGGAGCAGTTCTTC	CASSLWYRGQEQFF
TRBJ1-1	TRBV7-2	.	.	TGTGCCAGCAGCTTAGTTACAGATAAGAACACTGAAGCTTTCTTT	CASSLVTDKNTEAFF
TRBJ2-5	TRBV7-2	.	.	TGTGCCAGCAGCTCAAGCAGGGTAGGGGACAAGGAGACCCAGTACTTC	CASSSSRVGDKETQYF
TRBJ2-2	TRBV29-1	TRBD1	.	TGCAGCGTTGAACCCGGGACAGGAACCGGGGAGCTGTTTTTT	CSVEPGTGTGELFF
TRBJ2-1	TRBV10-3	TRBD2	.	TGTGCCATCAGCGGGGGGGCGGATGAGCAGTTCTTC	CAISGGADEQFF
TRBJ2-1	TRBV5-1	.	once	TGCGCCAGCAGCTTGAGTGAGGGGGCCTACAATGAGCAGTTCTTC	CASSLSEGAYNEQFF
TRBJ2-3	TRBV19	TRBD2	.	TGTGCCAGTAGTATAGTCGGGGGGGGGCATAAAGATACGCAGTATTTT	CASSIVGGGHKDTQYF
TRBJ2-3	TRBV27	TRBD2	once	TGTGCCAGCAGTAAAACCCCTAGCGGGAGAACAGATACGCAGTATTTT	CASSKTPSGRTDTQYF
TRBJ2-1	TRBV27	TRBD2	.	TGTGCCAGCAGTTCCAGCGGGAGCTCCTACAATGAGCAGTTCTTC	CASSSSGSSYNEQFF
TRBJ2-1	TRBV7-6	.	once	TGTGCCAGCAGCTTAGTAACCGGGGACTCCTACAATGAGCAGTTCTTC	CASSLVTGDSYNEQFF
TRBJ2-1	TRBV2	TRBD1	.	TGTGCCAGCAGTGCCAGGGGGAATGAGCAGTTCTTC	CASSARGNEQFF
TRBJ2-3	TRBV7-3	TRBD2	.	TGTGCCAGCAGCTTAGCTAGCGGGAGTGGAGATACGCAGTATTTT	CASSLASGSGDTQYF
TRBJ2-5	TRBV5-1	TRBD2	.	TGCGCCAGCAGCCGGCGACTAGCGGAAGAGACCCAGTACTTC	CASSRRLAEETQYF
TRBJ2-7	TRBV5-8	TRBD2	.	TGTGCCAGCAGCCTTGGGACTAGTTTCTCCTACGAGCAGTACTTC	CASSLGTSFSYEQYF
TRBJ2-3	TRBV28	TRBD2	.	TGTGCCAGCAGCTCTAGCGGGAGAGGAGATACGCAGTATTTT	CASSSSGRGDTQYF
TRBJ1-5	TRBV27	.	.	TGTGCCAGCAGTTTATCGTTCAGAGGGCTTAATCAGCCCCAGCATTTT	CASSLSFRGLNQPQHF
TRBJ2-5	TRBV6-6	TRBD1	.	TGTGCCAGCAGTTATAGAGGGGGCGTAGAGACCCAGTACTTC	CASSYRGGVETQYF
TRBJ2-2	TRBV29-1	TRBD1	.	TGCAGCGTTGAGACAGGGTCGAACACCGGGGAGCTGTTTTTT	CSVETGSNTGELFF
TRBJ2-7	TRBV10-3	TRBD1	.	TGTGCCATCAGTGAGGACAGGGAGCTAACCTACGAGCAGTACTTC	CAISEDRELTYEQYF
TRBJ2-3	TRBV2	TRBD2	.	TGTGCCAGGCCGGGACTAGCGGGGGGTACGCAGTATTTT	CARPGLAGGTQYF
TRBJ1-4	TRBV6-5	.	.	TGTGCCAGCCGCGAGGGACGGGAGAGAGGAAAACTGTTTTTT	CASREGRERGKLFF
TRBJ2-3	TRBV12-1	.	.	TGTGCCAGCAGACCTGGGACTAGCGGGGGGGATACGCAGTATTTT	CASRPGTSGGDTQYF
TRBJ1-2	TRBV27	.	.	TGTGCCAGCAGTTTCGGGGGGGGTTATGGCTACACCTTC	CASSFGGGYGYTF
TRBJ2-7	TRBV5-1	TRBD1	.	TGCGCCAGCAGCCCGACAGGGATCGAGCAGTACTTC	CASSPTGIEQYF
TRBJ2-1	TRBV7-2	.	.	TGTGCCAGCAGCTTTCTCGATTTAGCGCCCTACAATGAGCAGTTCTTC	CASSFLDLAPYNEQFF
TRBJ1-5	TRBV5-1	TRBD1	.	TGCGCCAGCAGCAGGGACAGCGGTAGTCAGCCCCAGCATTTT	CASSRDSGSQPQHF
TRBJ2-7	TRBV13	TRBD2	once	TGTGCCAGCAGCGCGACTAGCGGGGACTACGAGCAGTACTTC	CASSATSGDYEQYF
TRBJ1-4	TRBV7-2	.	once	TGTGCCAGCAGCTTAAACGGGGGGGCGGGTGAAAAACTGTTTTTT	CASSLNGGAGEKLFF
TRBJ1-4	TRBV11-2	.	.	TGTGCCAGCAGCCCCCTCGAGGGGAGGGGGGAAAAACTGTTTTTT	CASSPLEGRGEKLFF
TRBJ2-5	TRBV29-1	.	.	TGCAGCGTTGAAGGCGGGGACCTCCAAGAGACCCAGTACTTC	CSVEGGDLQETQYF
TRBJ2-1	TRBV7-9	TRBD2	.	TGTGCCAGCCAACTTCGACCGAGCGGGAGTTATGAGCAGTTCTTC	CASQLRPSGSYEQFF
TRBJ2-1	TRBV2	.	.	TGTGCCAGCAGTGAATTGGCGGGCCCCTACAATGAGCAGTTCTTC	CASSELAGPYNEQFF
TRBJ2-2	TRBV5-1	TRBD2	.	TGCGCCAGCAGGTGGCTAGCGGGAGAGACCGGGGAGCTGTTTTTT	CASRWLAGETGELFF
TRBJ1-2	TRBV10-3	TRBD1	.	TGTGCCATCAGTGAGGGACAGGACATCTATGGCTACACCTTC	CAISEGQDIYGYTF
TRBJ2-1	TRBV7-3	.	.	TGTGCCAGCAGCTTATCACAGGAGGGCAATGAGCAGTTCTTC	CASSLSQEGNEQFF
TRBJ1-3	TRBV2	.	.	TGTGCCAGCAGTTCAGACTCGAGCTCTGGAAACACCATATATTTT	CASSSDSSSGNTIYF
TRBJ2-3	TRBV5-6	TRBD1	.	TGTGCCAGCAGCTCGACAGGGGCTATCACAGATACGCAGTATTTT	CASSSTGAITDTQYF
TRBJ1-2	TRBV28	.	.	TGTGCCAGTGGACTTAATGCTAACTATGGCTACACCTTC	CASGLNANYGYTF